This is a list of T cell receptor beta chains from one sample in a study of cytomegalovirus exposure and HLA in healthy donors. Method: immunoSEQ multiplex PCR; TCRdb's copy keeps in-frame clones and lacks some. The sample lists 140,000 to 150,000 clones; roughly 85% were seen once. Sequencing was performed on PBMCs. The receptor source for this set is a woman aged 30 to 39 in good health and CMV-seronegative. Each CDR3 is given with its conserved first and last residue. D genes are given only for firm matches. Only some rows state a clone size, as once, few, many or a class for expanded clones.

v_call: TRBV6-1
d_call: -
j_call: TRBJ1-6
clone_size: -
cdr3_nt: TGTGCCAGCCGGGAGGGGAATTCACCCCTCCACTTT
cdr3_aa: CASREGNSPLHF

v_call: TRBV7-8
d_call: -
j_call: TRBJ2-2
clone_size: -
cdr3_nt: TGTGCCAGCAGCCCCGGTTCACCCCCCGGGGAGCTGTTTTTT
cdr3_aa: CASSPGSPPGELFF

v_call: TRBV7-9
d_call: -
j_call: TRBJ1-1
clone_size: -
cdr3_nt: TGTGCCACCGCACCGGACTCCTGGACAGTTGAAGCTTTCTTT
cdr3_aa: CATAPDSWTVEAFF

v_call: TRBV6-5
d_call: -
j_call: TRBJ1-4
clone_size: -
cdr3_nt: TGTGCCAGCAGTCTGTCTGCGTTGGAAAAACTGTTTTTT
cdr3_aa: CASSLSALEKLFF

v_call: TRBV9
d_call: TRBD1
j_call: TRBJ1-1
clone_size: once
cdr3_nt: TGTGCCAGCAGCGTAGATCCGGGACAGGGGGTGAACACTGAAGCTTTCTTT
cdr3_aa: CASSVDPGQGVNTEAFF

v_call: TRBV23-1
d_call: -
j_call: TRBJ1-1
clone_size: -
cdr3_nt: TGCGCCAGCAGTCGCCGGGACTCGGGCCGATTTGAAGCTTTCTTT
cdr3_aa: CASSRRDSGRFEAFF

v_call: TRBV27
d_call: -
j_call: TRBJ1-2
clone_size: few
cdr3_nt: TGTGCCAGCAGTTCCCTCCTTTCACTCTATGGCTACACCTTC
cdr3_aa: CASSSLLSLYGYTF

v_call: TRBV4-2
d_call: TRBD2
j_call: TRBJ2-1
clone_size: -
cdr3_nt: TGTGCCAGCGGGACTAGCGGGGGGGCCCGGGGCAATGAGCAGTTCTTC
cdr3_aa: CASGTSGGARGNEQFF

v_call: TRBV2
d_call: -
j_call: TRBJ1-4
clone_size: once
cdr3_nt: TGTGCCAGCAGTGAGGCGGTATTTAATGAAAAACTGTTTTTT
cdr3_aa: CASSEAVFNEKLFF

v_call: TRBV7-2
d_call: TRBD1
j_call: TRBJ1-2
clone_size: -
cdr3_nt: TGTGCCAGCAGCTTAGGGACAGGGGCGAGTAACTATGGCTACACCTTC
cdr3_aa: CASSLGTGASNYGYTF

v_call: TRBV29-1
d_call: -
j_call: TRBJ2-3
clone_size: -
cdr3_nt: TGCAGCGTTGAAGAGGAGGGCAGGGACCCTGCCTATTTT
cdr3_aa: CSVEEEGRDPAYF

v_call: TRBV11-2
d_call: TRBD1
j_call: TRBJ1-5
clone_size: -
cdr3_nt: TGTGCCAGCAGCTTAGGGGGACAGGGTCAGCCCCAGCATTTT
cdr3_aa: CASSLGGQGQPQHF

v_call: TRBV27
d_call: -
j_call: TRBJ1-5
clone_size: once
cdr3_nt: TGTGCCAGCAGCGTCCAGGCAGATAGCAATCAGCCCCAGCATTTT
cdr3_aa: CASSVQADSNQPQHF

v_call: TRBV5-1
d_call: -
j_call: TRBJ1-4
clone_size: -
cdr3_nt: TGCGCCAGCAGCTTGTTGGGAGCAACTAATGAAAAACTGTTTTTT
cdr3_aa: CASSLLGATNEKLFF

v_call: TRBV7-2
d_call: -
j_call: TRBJ2-7
clone_size: few
cdr3_nt: TGTGCCAGCAGCTTGCAGAGACAGGCACAGCAGTACTTC
cdr3_aa: CASSLQRQAQQYF

v_call: TRBV6-5
d_call: -
j_call: TRBJ1-2
clone_size: -
cdr3_nt: TGTGCCAGCAGTTACCTTGGGACAAACTATGGCTACACCTTC
cdr3_aa: CASSYLGTNYGYTF